The T cell receptor beta chain described here comes from a study of T cell responses to AZD1222 COVID-19 vaccine. This CDR3 is built from 13 residues. The V gene lost 4 bases and the J gene lost 7 bases, with 11 bases spanning the gap. Germline V gene sequence: CDR1 LNHDA, CDR2 SQIVND (reference sequence). Some clones are missing from TCRdb's copy, which holds only in-frame ones; the method was immunoSEQ multiplex PCR. Counted here are about 120,000 clones, about nine tenths occurring once; the ten biggest clones make up 4.4%. Source: peripheral blood, taken on day 0 of AZD1222 vaccination. The source is an adult in good health. The V and J genes are TRBV19 and TRBJ2-1; D may be TRBD1 (6 bases). DNA for the CDR3: TGTGCCAGTAGTACAGGGGCCTGGAATGAGCAGTTCTTC. This sequence encodes CASSTGAWNEQFF.